Ten or more counts support the clone carrying this T cell receptor beta chain. TCRdb reanalysed the 5' RACE reads using MiXCR and keeps one entry per CDR3 protein. The repertoire holds some 60,000 distinct CDR3 sequences, with around 9.3% as singletons. CDR1 and CDR2 (germline): GTSNPN, SVGIG (reference sequence). The CDR3 is 16 amino acids. Trimming shortened V by 5 bases and J by 0 bases, and 18 bases separated the two germline ends. The data derive from a study of early T cells in non-severe SARS-CoV-2 infection. Study as a whole: With bulk RNA from unsorted whole blood as input, sequencing yielded unpaired chains.

The chain recombines TRBV30 with TRBJ2-3; D remains unclear. This TCR was sampled from an adult who was a healthcare worker with PCR-confirmed SARS-CoV-2 infection or an uninfected control (not recorded which). The specimen was whole blood. For the CDR3, the DNA is TGTGCCTGGGTTTTACCCATCGAAACAAGCACAGATACGCAGTATTTT. Translated, it gives CAWVLPIETSTDTQYF. The full variable domain, in which reference TRBV30 and TRBJ2-3 provide the parts outside the CDR3, is SQTIHQWPATLVQPVGSPLSLECTVEGTSNPNLYWYRQAAGRGLQLLFYSVGIGQISSEVPQNLSASRPQDRQFILSSKKLLLSDSGFYLCAWVLPIETSTDTQYFGPGTRLTVL.